Listed here is a single TCR beta chain. V was cut by 0 bases and J by 13 bases, with 20 bases left in between. This CDR3 spans 16 amino acids. CDR1 is SGHRS and CDR2 is YFSETQ in the germline V gene. TCRdb reanalysed the 5' RACE reads using MiXCR and keeps one entry per CDR3 protein. The sample holds roughly 60,000 distinct CDR3 sequences, more than 25% seen once. Cells sorted as Tregs were CD4+, CD25+ and CD127-/low. The sequence was obtained from a female donor with breast cancer. The sequenced sample consisted of tumor-infiltrating Tregs sorted from the breast tumor. This chain links TRBV5-1 with TRBJ1-6; D perhaps matches TRBD1 (5 bases). CDR3 coding DNA: TGCGCCAGCAGCTTGGGCCAGGGAGCCCCCTTCGGGCCCCTCCACTTT. Protein product: CASSLGQGAPFGPLHF.